The present TCR beta chain was sequenced within a study of cytomegalovirus exposure and HLA in healthy donors. A multiplex PCR was run with 60 Vbeta primers and 13 Jbeta primers. The table came from immunoSEQ multiplex PCR; TCRdb's copy has only in-frame clones and leaves some out. The sample contains fewer than 75,000 clones, about 82% of which appear only once. The sequence derives from a woman aged 25 to 45 in good health and CMV-seronegative. Source material: PBMCs.

This CDR3 is CASSLASSGANVLTF. The CDR3 bases are TGTGCCAGCAGCTTAGCGTCGTCTGGGGCCAACGTCCTGACTTTC. The chain is built from TRBV7-8 and TRBJ2-6; D remains unclear. The V end lost 0 bases, the J end lost 1 base, and 4 bases lay between the germline ends. Germline assignment: CDR1 SGHVS and CDR2 FQNEAQ. This CDR3 is 15 amino acids long.